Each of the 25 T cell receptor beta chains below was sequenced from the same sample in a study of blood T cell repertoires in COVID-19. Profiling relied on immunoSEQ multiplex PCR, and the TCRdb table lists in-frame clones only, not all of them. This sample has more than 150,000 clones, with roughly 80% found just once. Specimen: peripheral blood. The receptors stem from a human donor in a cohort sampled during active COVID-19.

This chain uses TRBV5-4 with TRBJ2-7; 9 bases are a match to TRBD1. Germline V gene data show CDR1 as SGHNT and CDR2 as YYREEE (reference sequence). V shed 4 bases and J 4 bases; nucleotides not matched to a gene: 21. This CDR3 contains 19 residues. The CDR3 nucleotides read TGTGCCAGCAGCCCGGGGCCACTCCCGACCGGGACAGGGTTGTACGAGCAGTACTTC. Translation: CASSPGPLPTGTGLYEQYF.

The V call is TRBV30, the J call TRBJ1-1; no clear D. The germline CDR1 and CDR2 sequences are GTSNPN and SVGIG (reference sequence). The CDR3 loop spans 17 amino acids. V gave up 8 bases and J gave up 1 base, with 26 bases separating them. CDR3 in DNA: TGTGCCGGGAACCTACCACCGCCAGCAGGAAAGAACACTGAAGCTTTCTTT. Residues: CAGNLPPPAGKNTEAFF. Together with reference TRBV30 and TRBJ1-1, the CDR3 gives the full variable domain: SQTIHQWPATLVQPVGSPLSLECTVEGTSNPNLYWYRQAAGRGLQLLFYSVGIGQISSEVPQNLSASRPQDRQFILSSKKLLLSDSGFYLCAGNLPPPAGKNTEAFFGQGTRLTVV.

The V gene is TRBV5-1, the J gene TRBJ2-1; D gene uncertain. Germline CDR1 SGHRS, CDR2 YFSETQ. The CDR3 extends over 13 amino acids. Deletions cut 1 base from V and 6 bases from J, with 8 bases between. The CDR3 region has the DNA TGCGCCAGCAGCTTGCCCGGCGGCAATGAGCAGTTCTTC. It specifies CASSLPGGNEQFF.

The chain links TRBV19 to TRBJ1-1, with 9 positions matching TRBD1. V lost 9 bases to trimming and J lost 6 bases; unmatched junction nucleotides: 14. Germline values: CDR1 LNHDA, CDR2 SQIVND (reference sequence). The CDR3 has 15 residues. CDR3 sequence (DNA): TGTGCCAGCAAGGACAGGGGCTATTTTTTCGCTGAAGCTTTCTTT. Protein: CASKDRGYFFAEAFF.

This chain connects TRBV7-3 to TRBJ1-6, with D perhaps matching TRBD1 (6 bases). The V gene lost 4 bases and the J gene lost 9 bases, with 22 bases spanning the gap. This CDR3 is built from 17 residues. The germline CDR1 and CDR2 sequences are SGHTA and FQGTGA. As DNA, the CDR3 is TGTGCCAGCAGCTCCGAGATGACAGGTCTCGACCTTTCACCCCTCCACTTT. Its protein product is CASSSEMTGLDLSPLHF.

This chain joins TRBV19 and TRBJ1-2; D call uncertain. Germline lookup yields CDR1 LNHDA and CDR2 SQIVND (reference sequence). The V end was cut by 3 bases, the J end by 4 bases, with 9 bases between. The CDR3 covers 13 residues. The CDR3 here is CASSIPAGYGYTF. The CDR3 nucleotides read TGTGCCAGTAGTATCCCGGCGGGCTATGGCTACACCTTC.

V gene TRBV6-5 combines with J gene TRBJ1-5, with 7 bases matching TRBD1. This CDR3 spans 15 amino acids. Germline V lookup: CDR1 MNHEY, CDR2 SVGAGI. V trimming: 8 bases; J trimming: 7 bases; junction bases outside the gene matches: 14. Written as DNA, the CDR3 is TGTGCCAGCCGAACAGGGGTTGACCGGGACCAGCCCCAGCATTTT. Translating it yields CASRTGVDRDQPQHF.

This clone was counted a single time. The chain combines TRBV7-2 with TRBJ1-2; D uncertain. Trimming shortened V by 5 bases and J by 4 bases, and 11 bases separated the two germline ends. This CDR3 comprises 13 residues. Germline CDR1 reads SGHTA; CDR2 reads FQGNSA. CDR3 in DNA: TGTGCCAGCAGCACCGACATAACCTATGGCTACACCTTC. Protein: CASSTDITYGYTF.

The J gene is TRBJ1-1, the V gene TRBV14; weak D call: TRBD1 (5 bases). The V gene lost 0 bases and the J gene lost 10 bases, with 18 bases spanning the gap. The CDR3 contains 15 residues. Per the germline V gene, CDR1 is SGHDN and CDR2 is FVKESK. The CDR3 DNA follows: TGTGCCAGCAGCCAAGATTGGGGGGACCCAGCGGGAGCTTTCTTT. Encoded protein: CASSQDWGDPAGAFF.

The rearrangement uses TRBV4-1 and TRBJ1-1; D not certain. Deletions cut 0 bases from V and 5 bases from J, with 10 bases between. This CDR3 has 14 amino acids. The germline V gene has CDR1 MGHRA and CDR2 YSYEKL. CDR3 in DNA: TGCGCCAGCAGCCAAGAGGTGGGAGGGACTGAAGCTTTCTTT. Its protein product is CASSQEVGGTEAFF.

The CDR3, as DNA: TGTGCCAGCATTGGATTGGACAGGGTACGCGCTGAAGCTTTCTTT. This sequence encodes CASIGLDRVRAEAFF. The chain couples TRBV27 to TRBJ1-1, with 8 nucleotides matching TRBD1. The junction had 13 bases not matched to a gene; V was cut back by 7 bases and J by 6 bases. The CDR3 has 15 residues. Germline V gene lookup returns CDR1 MNHEY and CDR2 SMNVEV (reference sequence).

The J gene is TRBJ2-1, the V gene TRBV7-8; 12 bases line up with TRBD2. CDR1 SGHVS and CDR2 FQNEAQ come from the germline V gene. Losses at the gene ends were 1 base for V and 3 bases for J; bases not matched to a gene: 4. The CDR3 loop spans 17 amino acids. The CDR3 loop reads CASSLVTSGGVYNEQFF. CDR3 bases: TGTGCCAGCAGCTTAGTGACTAGCGGGGGAGTCTACAATGAGCAGTTCTTC.

The CDR3 loop is CASSPSQGLSYGYTF. In nucleotides, the CDR3 is TGTGCCAGTAGTCCCTCGCAGGGCCTAAGCTATGGCTACACCTTC. This chain joins TRBV19 and TRBJ1-2; possibly TRBD1 for D (5 bases). The germline V gene has CDR1 LNHDA and CDR2 SQIVND (reference sequence). The V end lost 5 bases, the J end lost 4 bases, and 17 bases lay between the germline ends. This CDR3 contains 15 residues.

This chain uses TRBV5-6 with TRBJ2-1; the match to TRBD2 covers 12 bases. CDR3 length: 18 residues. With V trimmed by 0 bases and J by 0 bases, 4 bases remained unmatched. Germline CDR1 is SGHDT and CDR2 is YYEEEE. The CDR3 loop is CASSLGGLAGDSYNEQFF. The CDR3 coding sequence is TGTGCCAGCAGCTTGGGGGGACTAGCGGGTGACTCCTACAATGAGCAGTTCTTC.

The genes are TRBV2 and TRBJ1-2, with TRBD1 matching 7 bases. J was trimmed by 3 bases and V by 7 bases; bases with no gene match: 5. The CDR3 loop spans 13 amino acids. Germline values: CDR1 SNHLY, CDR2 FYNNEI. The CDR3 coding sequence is TGTGCCAGCACCGAAACAGGGGACTATGGCTACACCTTC. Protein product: CASTETGDYGYTF.

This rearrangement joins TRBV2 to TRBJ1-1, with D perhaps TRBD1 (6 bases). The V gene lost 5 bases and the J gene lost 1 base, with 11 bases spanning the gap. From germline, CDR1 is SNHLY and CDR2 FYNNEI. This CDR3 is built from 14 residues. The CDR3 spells CASSMDRSNTEAFF. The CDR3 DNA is TGTGCCAGCAGTATGGACAGATCGAACACTGAAGCTTTCTTT. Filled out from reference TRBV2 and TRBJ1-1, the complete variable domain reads EPEVTQTPSHQVTQMGQEVILRCVPISNHLYFYWYRQILGQKVEFLVSFYNNEISEKSEIFDDQFSVERPDGSNFTLKIRSTKLEDSAMYFCASSMDRSNTEAFFGQGTRLTVV.

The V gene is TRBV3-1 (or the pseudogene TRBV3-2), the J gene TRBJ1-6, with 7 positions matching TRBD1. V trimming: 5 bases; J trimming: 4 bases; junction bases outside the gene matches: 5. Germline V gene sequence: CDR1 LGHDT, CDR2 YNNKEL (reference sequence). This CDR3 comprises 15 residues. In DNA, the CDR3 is TGTGCCAGCAGCGAACCAGGGGGTTATAATTCACCCCTCCACTTT. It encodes CASSEPGGYNSPLHF.

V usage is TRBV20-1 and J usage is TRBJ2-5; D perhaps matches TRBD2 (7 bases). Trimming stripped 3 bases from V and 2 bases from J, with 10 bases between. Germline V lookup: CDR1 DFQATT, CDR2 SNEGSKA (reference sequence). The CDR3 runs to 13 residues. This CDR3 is CSASEGGQETQYF. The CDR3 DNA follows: TGCAGTGCTAGTGAGGGGGGGCAAGAGACCCAGTACTTC.

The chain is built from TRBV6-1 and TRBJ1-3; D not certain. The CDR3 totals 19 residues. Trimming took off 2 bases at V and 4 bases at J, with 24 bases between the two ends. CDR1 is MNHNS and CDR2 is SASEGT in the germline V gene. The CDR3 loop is CASSERVFDGRLQGNTIYF. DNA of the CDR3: TGTGCCAGCAGTGAACGGGTTTTTGACGGCCGTCTCCAAGGAAACACCATATATTTT.

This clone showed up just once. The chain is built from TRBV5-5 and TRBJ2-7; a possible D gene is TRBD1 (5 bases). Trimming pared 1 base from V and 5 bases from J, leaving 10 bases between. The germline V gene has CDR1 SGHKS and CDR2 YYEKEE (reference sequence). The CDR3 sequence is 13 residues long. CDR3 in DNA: TGTGCCAGCAGCTTGATAGGGGAACACGAGCAGTACTTC. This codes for CASSLIGEHEQYF.

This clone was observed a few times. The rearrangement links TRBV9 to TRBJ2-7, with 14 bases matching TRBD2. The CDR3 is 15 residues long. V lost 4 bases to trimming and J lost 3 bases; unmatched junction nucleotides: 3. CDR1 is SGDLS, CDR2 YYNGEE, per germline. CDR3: CASSPGLAGGYEQYF. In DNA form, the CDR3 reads TGTGCCAGCAGCCCCGGACTAGCGGGGGGCTACGAGCAGTACTTC.

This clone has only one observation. The CDR3 sequence: CASTPVEGSYNEQFF. The CDR3 DNA sequence: TGTGCCAGCACCCCAGTGGAGGGGTCCTACAATGAGCAGTTCTTC. The V and J genes are TRBV5-4 and TRBJ2-1; D is possibly TRBD2 (6 bases). Germline CDR1 and CDR2: SGHNT and YYREEE (reference sequence). The CDR3 totals 15 residues. V shed 6 bases and J shed 1 base, with 14 bases lying between them.

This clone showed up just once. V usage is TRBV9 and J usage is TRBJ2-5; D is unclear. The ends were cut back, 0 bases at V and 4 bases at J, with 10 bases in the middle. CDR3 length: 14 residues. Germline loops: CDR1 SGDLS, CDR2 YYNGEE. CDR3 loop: CASSVAYSGETQYF. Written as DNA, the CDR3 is TGTGCCAGCAGCGTAGCCTATTCTGGAGAGACCCAGTACTTC.

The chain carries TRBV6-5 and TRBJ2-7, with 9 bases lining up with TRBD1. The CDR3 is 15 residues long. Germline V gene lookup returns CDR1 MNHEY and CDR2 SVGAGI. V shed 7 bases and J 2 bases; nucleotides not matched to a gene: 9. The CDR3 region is CASTRDRELTYEQYF. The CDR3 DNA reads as TGTGCCAGCACCCGGGACAGGGAGTTAACCTACGAGCAGTACTTC.

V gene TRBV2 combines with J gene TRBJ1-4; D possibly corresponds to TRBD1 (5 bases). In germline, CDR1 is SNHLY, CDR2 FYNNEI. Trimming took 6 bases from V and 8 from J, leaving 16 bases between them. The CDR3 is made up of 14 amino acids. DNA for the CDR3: TGTGCCAGCAGGGTGCCGGGACTTGAAGAAAAACTGTTTTTT. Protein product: CASRVPGLEEKLFF. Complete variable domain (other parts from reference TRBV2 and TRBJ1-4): EPEVTQTPSHQVTQMGQEVILRCVPISNHLYFYWYRQILGQKVEFLVSFYNNEISEKSEIFDDQFSVERPDGSNFTLKIRSTKLEDSAMYFCASRVPGLEEKLFFGSGTQLSVL.